Reported below is one TCR beta chain. What it recognizes is unknown. This sample stems from a study of OX40 agonist ivuxolimab in advanced cancers. Whole-study context: Patients were treated with intravenous ivuxolimab, dosed at 0.01 to 10 mg/kg and infused every 2 weeks. Three partial responders included one hepatocellular carcinoma patient and two cutaneous melanoma patients. Notes on the study in general: Among the lowest levels of clonal expansion were found in partial responders at 0.1-3.0 mg/kg.

Trimming shortened V by 0 bases and J by 5 bases, and 10 bases separated the two germline ends. This CDR3 is 15 amino acids long. The germline gives CDR1 KGHSH, CDR2 LQKENI. Profiling relied on immunoSEQ multiplex PCR, and the TCRdb table lists in-frame clones only, not all of them. Seen here are about 68,000 clones, about 90% observed once, and the top ten hold 0.3% to 0.35%. Blood specimens came from baseline, cycle 4 day 1, and cycle 7 day 1. The rearrangement uses TRBV18 and TRBJ2-2, with TRBD1 as a possible D gene (5 bases). The sequences come from CD4+ or CD8+ T cells sorted from blood, collected in a trial of the OX40 agonist ivuxolimab. This clonotype originated in an adult with an advanced solid tumor such as melanoma, head and neck, liver or kidney cancer. The CDR3 protein is CASSPPSGYTGELFF. The CDR3 nucleotides read TGTGCCAGCTCACCACCGTCAGGGTATACCGGGGAGCTGTTTTTT.